A few counts support the clone carrying this TCR beta chain. No antigen is known for it. These data come from a study of T cells after yellow fever vaccination. The study, taken as a whole, reports: Abundant clonotypes from the bulk population could contaminate FACS-sorted repertoires. Weaker in magnitude, the secondary response showed a faster peak on day 5 versus 15. Relatively few clonotypes were ones that appeared in both CD4 and CD8 compartments.

The ends were cut back, 3 bases at V and 11 bases at J, with 12 bases in the middle. This CDR3 comprises 12 residues. A 5'RACE template-switching step, the method used to make TCR cDNA, added a universal primer site and UMIs. TCRdb ran MiXCR on the 5' RACE reads and lists one entry per CDR3 protein. The table has approximately 550,000 distinct CDR3 sequences, 15% to 20% seen once. The source is a man aged 25 to 40 who received the YFV17D yellow fever vaccine. V is TRBV12-3 or TRBV12-4 and J is TRBJ2-3; D may be TRBD1 or TRBD2 (6 bases each). The sample was PBMCs, taken 15 days after the yellow fever booster vaccination. For the CDR3, the DNA is TGTGCCAGCAGTTTCTACGAGGGGGGGCAGTATTTT. Its protein is CASSFYEGGQYF.